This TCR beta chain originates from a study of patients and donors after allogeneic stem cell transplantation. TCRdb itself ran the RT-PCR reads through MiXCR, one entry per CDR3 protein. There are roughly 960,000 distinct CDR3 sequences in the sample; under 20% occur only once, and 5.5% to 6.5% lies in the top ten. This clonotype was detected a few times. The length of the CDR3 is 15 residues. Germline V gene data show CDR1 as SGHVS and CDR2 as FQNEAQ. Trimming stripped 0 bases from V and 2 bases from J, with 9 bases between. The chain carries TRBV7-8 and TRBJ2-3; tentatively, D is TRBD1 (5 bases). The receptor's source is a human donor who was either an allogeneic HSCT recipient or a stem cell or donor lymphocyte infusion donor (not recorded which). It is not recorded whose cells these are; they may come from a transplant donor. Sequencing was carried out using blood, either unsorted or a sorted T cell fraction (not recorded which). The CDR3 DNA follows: TGTGCCAGCAGCTTAGCGGACACCCCCACAGATACGCAGTATTTT. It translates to CASSLADTPTDTQYF.